This TCR beta chain was found in a study of control samples from healthy donors and cancer patients. Libraries were prepared by immunoSEQ multiplex PCR; TCRdb keeps only in-frame clonotypes and omits some of them. The table records about 40,000 clones, around nine tenths of them present only once. From germline, CDR1 is SQVTM and CDR2 ANQGSEA. This CDR3 has 13 amino acids. The J segment lost 6 bases and the V segment lost 6 bases, leaving 9 bases of the junction unmatched. This clone appeared once. This sequence was found in a woman aged 45-65 years in good health. The sequencing sample was made of blood. The J gene is TRBJ1-2, the V gene TRBV29-1, with 8 nucleotides matching TRBD1. The CDR3 sequence: CSVAARGHDGYTF. CDR3 DNA: TGCAGCGTCGCGGCCAGGGGGCATGATGGCTACACCTTC.